The source of this T cell receptor beta chain is a study of Graves' ophthalmopathy and Graves' hyperthyroidism. Researchers took RNA transcripts and amplified TCR beta CDR3 regions from them. Amplification began with first-round RT-PCR using HTBI primers, then second-round multiplex PCR was performed. MiXCR was run by TCRdb on the multiplex PCR reads, yielding one entry per CDR3 protein. The sample lists hundreds of thousands of distinct CDR3 sequences, 22% occurring once. Trimming at V came to 4 bases and at J to 5 bases, leaving 13 bases not matched to a gene. Germline V gives CDR1 SGDLS, CDR2 YYNGEE. The length of the CDR3 is 17 residues. This clonotype was observed many times.

The clonotype comes from a woman aged 18-29 years with stable Graves' hyperthyroidism. Some clones in this sample may be carry-over from other donors' samples. The sequenced sample consisted of peripheral blood. This chain uses TRBV9 with TRBJ1-1; 11 nucleotides align to TRBD1. The CDR3 here is CASSPGQGAWVWTEAFF. The DNA of the CDR3 is TGTGCCAGCAGCCCAGGACAGGGGGCTTGGGTTTGGACTGAAGCTTTCTTT. Variable domain in full (rest from reference TRBV9 and TRBJ1-1): DSGVTQTPKHLITATGQRVTLRCSPRSGDLSVYWYQQSLDQGLQFLIQYYNGEERAKGNILERFSAQQFPDLHSELNLSSLELGDSALYFCASSPGQGAWVWTEAFFGQGTRLTVV.